This T cell receptor beta chain comes out of a study of T cell responses to AZD1222 COVID-19 vaccine. Notes on the study in general: White British people made up most donors, females outnumbered males, and clonal diversity was possibly underestimated. Along spike, vaccine-associated CD4 TCRs were found throughout, with dominance at 160-218 and 743-854. A rise in Spike-specific TCR breadth and depth followed two AZD1222 doses. Nearly half of spike-specific TCRs reportedly target variant regions that are unmutated in the B.1.351 and B.1.1.7 variants.

Clones were sequenced by immunoSEQ multiplex PCR, and TCRdb holds only the in-frame ones, with some missing. The repertoire consists of about 94,000 clones, with about 85% occurring once and the leading ten covering roughly 4.5%. The CDR3 runs 12 residues. V shed 6 bases and J shed 1 base, with 7 bases lying between them. As concerns this clone: Its antigen is not identified. The same CDR3 also results from other DNA sequences found in this sample.

The source of this sequence is an adult who received the AZD1222 COVID-19 vaccine. The starting material was peripheral blood, obtained 28 days after the second AZD1222 dose. The chain employs TRBV12-3 or TRBV12-4 and TRBJ2-7; unclear D gene. CDR3 residues: CASSPNSYEQYF. The CDR3 DNA reads as TGTGCCAGCAGCCCGAATTCCTACGAGCAGTACTTC.